This TCR beta chain was sequenced in a study of T cell repertoires in cytomegalovirus infection. At the level of the study: The public TCR beta signatures pointed to both CMV infection and matching HLA type. Study-wide results and limits: Identification of carriers of CMV plus the relevant HLA was achieved through cumulative public TCR beta family frequency. CMV-specific TCR beta clonotypes restricted by HLA-C were the ones dominating the ex vivo response.

TCRdb reprocessed the reads with MiXCR, giving one entry per CDR3 protein. The table lists a few hundred thousand distinct CDR3 sequences, less than 30% of them singletons. V shed 2 bases and J 2 bases; nucleotides not matched to a gene: 14. The length of the CDR3 is 20 residues. Germline V gene lookup returns CDR1 MNHEY and CDR2 SVGAGI. This clonotype was seen repeatedly, ten times or more. As yet, its antigen is unknown. The rearrangement links TRBV6-5 to TRBJ2-2; TRBD2 aligns across 10 bases. The clonotype comes from a human donor in good health (CMV status not recorded). Some clones in this sample may be carry-over from other donors' samples. Input material: PBMCs. The CDR3 region has the DNA TGTGCCAGCAGTTACGTTACGCCAGCGGGAGGGTGGGGCAACACCGGGGAGCTGTTTTTT. This gives the protein CASSYVTPAGGWGNTGELFF.